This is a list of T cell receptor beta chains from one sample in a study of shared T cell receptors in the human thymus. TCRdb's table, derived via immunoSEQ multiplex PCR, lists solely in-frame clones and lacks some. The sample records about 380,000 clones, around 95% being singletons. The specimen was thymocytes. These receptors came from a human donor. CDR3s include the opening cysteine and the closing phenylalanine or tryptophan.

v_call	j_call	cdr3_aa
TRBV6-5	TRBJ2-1	CASSPLSGGEQFF
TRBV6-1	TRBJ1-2	CASSHSQTVYGYTF
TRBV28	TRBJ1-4	CASHPSVGQHNEKLFF
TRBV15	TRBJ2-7	CATSREKLQGKQYF
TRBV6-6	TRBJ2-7	CASRPRTGGSYEQYF
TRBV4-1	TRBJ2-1	CASSSAGGRQFF
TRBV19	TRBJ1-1	CASSTQVMDTEAFF
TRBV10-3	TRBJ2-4	CAISGTAKNIQYF
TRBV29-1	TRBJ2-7	CSVELAEPYEQYF
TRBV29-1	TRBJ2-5	CSALAGEDETQYF
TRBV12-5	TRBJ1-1	CASGLVEGRGGTEAFF
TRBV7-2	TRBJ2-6	CASSLGRVLFSGANVLTF
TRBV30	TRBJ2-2	CAWSPLGGRPRTGELFF
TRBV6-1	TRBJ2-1	CASSEGSQRSYNEQFF
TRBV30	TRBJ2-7	CAWSLDQKTGTYEQYF
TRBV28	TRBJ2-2	CASIPQFGGELFF
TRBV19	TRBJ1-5	CASRKDSNQPQHF
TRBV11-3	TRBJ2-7	CASSLSGQGSYEQYF
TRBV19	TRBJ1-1	CAAGFRDTEAFF
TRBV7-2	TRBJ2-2	CASSLAGSGTAVPLNTGELFF
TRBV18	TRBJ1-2	CASSPIGGSNYGYTF
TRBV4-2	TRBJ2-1	CASSQLAGKSGFYEQFF